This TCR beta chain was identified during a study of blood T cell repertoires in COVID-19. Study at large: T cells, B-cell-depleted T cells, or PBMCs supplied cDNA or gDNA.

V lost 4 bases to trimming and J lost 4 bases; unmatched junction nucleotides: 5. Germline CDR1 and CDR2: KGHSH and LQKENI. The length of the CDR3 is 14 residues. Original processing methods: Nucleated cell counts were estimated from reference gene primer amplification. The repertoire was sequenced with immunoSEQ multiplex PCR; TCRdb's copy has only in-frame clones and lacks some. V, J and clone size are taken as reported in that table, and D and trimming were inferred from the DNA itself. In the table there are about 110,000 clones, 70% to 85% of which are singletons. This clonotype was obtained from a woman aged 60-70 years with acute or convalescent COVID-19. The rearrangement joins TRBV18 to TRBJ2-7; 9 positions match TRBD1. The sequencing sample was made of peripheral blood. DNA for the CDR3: TGTGCCAGCTCACTATCCGGACAGGGGTACGAGCAGTACTTC. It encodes CASSLSGQGYEQYF.